This entry is about one T cell receptor (beta chain). The CDR3 length is 15 residues. V shed 3 bases and J 5 bases; nucleotides not matched to a gene: 9. Germline CDR1 SEHNR, CDR2 FQNEAQ (reference sequence). Seattle's cohort entered during active infection and was followed longitudinally. Some clones are missing from TCRdb's copy, which holds only in-frame ones; the method was immunoSEQ multiplex PCR. The sample includes more than 300,000 clones, over 75% seen only once; the top ten take about 10%. The sample originates from a study of blood T cell repertoires in COVID-19. The sequence was collected from a woman between 25 and 40 years old with COVID-19, enrolled during active disease. The chain carries TRBV7-9 and TRBJ1-1; 7 nucleotides align to TRBD1. Sequenced input: peripheral blood. The CDR3 is CASSFGRGVGTEAFF. The CDR3 DNA is TGTGCCAGCAGCTTCGGCAGGGGGGTAGGAACTGAAGCTTTCTTT.